Below, 26 T cell receptor beta chains from the same sample are listed, as sequenced in a study of blood T cell repertoires in COVID-19. Data came from immunoSEQ multiplex PCR; TCRdb stores just in-frame clones and leaves some out. The sample holds over 75,000 clones, almost 90% seen once. The specimen was peripheral blood. The receptors were gathered from a man aged 45-65 years with COVID-19, enrolled during active disease.

As concerns this clone: In this CDR3 the conserved last residue, phenylalanine or tryptophan, is missing, so a read error is likely. The limits of the CDR3 on the DNA are not certain, so only TCRdb's listed CDR3 is given. The chain combines TRBV29-1 with TRBJ2-7; the table's D call, TRBD1, has no DNA check behind it. From its first to its last residue, the CDR3 has 8 amino acids. The germline CDR1 and CDR2 sequences are SQVTM and ANQGSEA. The CDR3 protein is CSVPTGGC.

The chain is built from TRBV7-3 and TRBJ2-2; weak D call: TRBD1 (5 bases). V gave up 5 bases and J gave up 0 bases, with 13 bases separating them. Germline loops: CDR1 SGHTA, CDR2 FQGTGA. The CDR3 sequence is 16 residues long. CDR3: CASSQHKGPNTGELFF. CDR3 coding DNA: TGTGCCAGCAGCCAGCATAAGGGGCCGAACACCGGGGAGCTGTTTTTT.

The J gene is TRBJ1-2, the V gene TRBV5-4; no firm D call. The V gene's germline CDR1 is SGHNT and CDR2 YYREEE (reference sequence). This CDR3 has 15 residues. Trimming removed 0 bases from V and 0 bases from J, with 9 bases in between. Here the CDR3 DNA reads TGTGCCAGCAGCTTGGGCGGAGGAACTAACTATGGCTACACCTTC. Amino acids: CASSLGGGTNYGYTF. The variable domain in full, completed from reference TRBV5-4 and TRBJ1-2, reads ETGVTQSPTHLIKTRGQQVTLRCSSQSGHNTVSWYQQALGQGPQFIFQYYREEENGRGNFPPRFSGLQFPNYSSELNVNALELDDSALYLCASSLGGGTNYGYTFGSGTRLTVV.

CDR3 sequence: CASRQRGSFGNEQFF. Written as DNA, the CDR3 is TGTGCCAGTAGGCAAAGGGGCTCCTTCGGCAATGAGCAGTTCTTC. This chain connects TRBV19 to TRBJ2-1; D perhaps matches TRBD1 (5 bases). CDR1 is LNHDA, CDR2 SQIVND, per germline (reference sequence). The V and J ends lost 6 bases and 6 bases respectively, with 18 bases between them. The CDR3 consists of 15 residues.

This clone has a single count. V is TRBV3-1 (or the pseudogene TRBV3-2) and J is TRBJ1-2; D may be TRBD1 (5 bases). The CDR3 has 15 amino acids. V was cut by 3 bases and J by 4 bases, with 15 bases left in between. From germline, CDR1 is LGHDT and CDR2 YNNKEL (reference sequence). CDR3 sequence (DNA): TGTGCCAGCAGCCAGGAAGTGCGCGGGGCCTATGGCTACACCTTC. Encoded protein: CASSQEVRGAYGYTF.

The chain links TRBV25-1 to TRBJ1-5; no clear D. The V gene lost 3 bases and the J gene lost 0 bases, with 6 bases spanning the gap. Germline V gene data show CDR1 as MGHDK and CDR2 as SYGVNS. The CDR3 covers 14 residues. Here the CDR3 DNA reads TGTGCCAGCAGTGACAGTTATAGCAATCAGCCCCAGCATTTT. Protein product: CASSDSYSNQPQHF. Supplemented by reference TRBV25-1 and TRBJ1-5, the full variable domain reads EADIYQTPRYLVIGTGKKITLECSQTMGHDKMYWYQQDPGMELHLIHYSYGVNSTEKGDLSSESTVSRIRTEHFPLTLESARPSHTSQYLCASSDSYSNQPQHFGDGTRLSIL.

The chain employs TRBV14 and TRBJ1-1; D is uncertain. CDR3 length: 15 amino acids. Germline V gene data show CDR1 as SGHDN and CDR2 as FVKESK. V was shortened by 0 bases and J by 2 bases, with 10 bases between the two germline ends. CDR3 DNA: TGTGCCAGCAGCCAAGATGCAGGATTCAACACTGAAGCTTTCTTT. Protein product: CASSQDAGFNTEAFF.

The rearrangement joins TRBV7-4 to TRBJ2-3; 8 bases align to TRBD2. The CDR3 consists of 15 residues. Germline assignment: CDR1 SGHVT and CDR2 SQSDAQ. The J segment lost 0 bases and the V segment lost 6 bases, leaving 5 bases of the junction unmatched. CDR3 nucleotides: TGTGCCAGCAGTCGACTAGCGTCTAGCACAGATACGCAGTATTTT. Protein: CASSRLASSTDTQYF.

The V call is TRBV4-1, the J call TRBJ2-7; 10 bases line up with TRBD1. CDR1 MGHRA and CDR2 YSYEKL come from the germline V gene. This CDR3 spans 14 amino acids. V was clipped by 1 base and J by 5 bases; unmatched bases: 2. The DNA for the CDR3 is TGCGCCAGCAGCCAAGGTGGGACAGGGGACGAGCAGTACTTC. As protein: CASSQGGTGDEQYF.

The chain has TRBV7-2 and TRBJ2-3; 12 bases fit TRBD2. Losses at the gene ends were 4 bases for V and 6 bases for J; bases not matched to a gene: 5. Germline CDR1 and CDR2: SGHTA and FQGNSA. This CDR3 has 15 amino acids. CDR3 amino acids: CASSSLAGGPDTQYF. The CDR3 bases are TGTGCCAGCAGCTCCCTAGCGGGGGGGCCCGATACGCAGTATTTT. The complete variable domain, with remaining parts taken from reference TRBV7-2 and TRBJ2-3, reads GAGVSQSPSNKVTEKGKDVELRCDPISGHTALYWYRQSLGQGLEFLIYFQGNSAPDKSGLPSDRFSAERTGGSVSTLTIQRTQQEDSAVYLCASSSLAGGPDTQYFGPGTRLTVL.

The chain links TRBV6-5 to TRBJ2-7, with 11 positions matching TRBD2. The germline V gene has CDR1 MNHEY and CDR2 SVGAGI. The CDR3 loop spans 15 amino acids. The V and J ends lost 6 bases and 6 bases, in that order; junction bases with no gene match: 10. CDR3 bases: TGTGCCAGCAGCCGCCCGCTAGCGGGGGGTGGCGAGCAGTACTTC. The encoded protein is CASSRPLAGGGEQYF.

The rearrangement joins TRBV3-1 (or the pseudogene TRBV3-2) to TRBJ1-2, with 7 bases matching TRBD1. This CDR3 contains 15 residues. V trimming: 6 bases; J trimming: 4 bases; junction bases outside the gene matches: 11. CDR1 is LGHDT and CDR2 is YNNKEL in the germline V gene (reference sequence). The CDR3 reads CASSTNRGRGYGYTF. CDR3 sequence (DNA): TGTGCCAGCAGTACTAACAGGGGTAGAGGCTATGGCTACACCTTC.

The chain links TRBV19 to TRBJ1-6, with D unresolved. CDR3 length: 16 amino acids. Per germline, CDR1 LNHDA and CDR2 SQIVND (reference sequence). Trimming stripped 3 bases from V and 1 base from J, with 10 bases between. CDR3 sequence: CASSISGQSYNSPLHF. The CDR3 DNA is TGTGCCAGTAGTATCAGTGGGCAGTCCTATAATTCACCCCTCCACTTT. Using reference TRBV19 and TRBJ1-6 for the parts outside the CDR3, the full variable domain is DGGITQSPKYLFRKEGQNVTLSCEQNLNHDAMYWYRQDPGQGLRLIYYSQIVNDFQKGDIAEGYSVSREKKESFPLTVTSAQKNPTAFYLCASSISGQSYNSPLHFGNGTRLTVT.

This chain connects TRBV11-1 to TRBJ2-7; D is possibly TRBD1 (5 bases). This CDR3 is 14 amino acids long. Trimming took 5 bases from V and 0 from J, leaving 11 bases between them. The germline V gene encodes CDR1 SGHAT and CDR2 FQDESV (reference sequence). The CDR3 region has the DNA TGTGCCAGCAGCCTGAGGACACTCTCCTACGAGCAGTACTTC. This encodes CASSLRTLSYEQYF.

This chain uses TRBV7-9 with TRBJ1-2; 11 bases are a match to TRBD1. The CDR3 has 15 residues. After removal of 4 bases from V and 4 bases from J, the junction contained 5 bases not matched to a gene. Germline values: CDR1 SEHNR, CDR2 FQNEAQ (reference sequence). The CDR3 reads CASSSTGTGGYGYTF. Written as DNA, the CDR3 is TGTGCCAGCAGCTCGACCGGGACAGGGGGCTATGGCTACACCTTC.

This chain links TRBV10-3 with TRBJ2-1, with TRBD1 matching over 7 bases. The CDR3 runs to 16 residues. CDR1 and CDR2 from the germline V gene are ENHRY and SYGVKD. V trimming: 4 bases; J trimming: 3 bases; junction bases outside the gene matches: 9. The CDR3 here is CAISASTGTVYNEQFF. CDR3 in DNA: TGTGCCATCAGTGCCTCGACCGGGACAGTCTACAATGAGCAGTTCTTC.

This clone came up a few times. The chain couples TRBV5-5 to TRBJ1-5; no definite D call. Trimming stripped 2 bases from V and 0 bases from J, with 6 bases between. Germline CDR1 reads SGHKS; CDR2 reads YYEKEE (reference sequence). The CDR3 length is 14 residues. This chain's CDR3 is CASSLQTSNQPQHF. CDR3 coding DNA: TGTGCCAGCAGCTTACAGACTAGCAATCAGCCCCAGCATTTT.

This chain joins TRBV7-2 and TRBJ1-2; tentative D call: TRBD1 (6 bases). Germline CDR1 reads SGHTA; CDR2 reads FQGNSA. The CDR3 has 17 residues. Trimming removed 5 bases at V and 0 bases at J, with 19 bases between. The CDR3 sequence is CASSKPGQTVANYGYTF. In DNA form, the CDR3 reads TGTGCCAGCAGCAAACCCGGACAGACTGTCGCTAACTATGGCTACACCTTC.

This chain links TRBV5-1 with TRBJ1-4, with a weak D call TRBD1 (6 bases). V gave up 4 bases and J gave up 0 bases, with 10 bases separating them. The germline V gene encodes CDR1 SGHRS and CDR2 YFSETQ. CDR3 length: 15 amino acids. The CDR3 sequence: CASSPTGATNEKLFF. The CDR3 DNA reads TGCGCCAGCAGCCCGACAGGAGCAACTAATGAAAAACTGTTTTTT.

The CDR3 nucleotides are TGCGCCAGCAGCCAAGATGCCAGGGCCTACTATGGCTACACCTTC. It translates to CASSQDARAYYGYTF. The V and J genes are TRBV4-1 and TRBJ1-2; possibly TRBD1 for D (5 bases). Trimming pared 0 bases from V and 3 bases from J, leaving 11 bases between. The germline V gene encodes CDR1 MGHRA and CDR2 YSYEKL. This CDR3 comprises 15 residues.

V gene TRBV6-5 combines with J gene TRBJ2-7; 9 bases agree with TRBD1. The CDR3 runs 12 residues. Germline lookup yields CDR1 MNHEY and CDR2 SVGAGI. Losses at the gene ends were 6 bases for V and 4 bases for J; bases not matched to a gene: 1. CDR3 nucleotide sequence: TGTGCCAGCAGGACAGGGGGGTACGAGCAGTACTTC. Translation: CASRTGGYEQYF.

The chain employs TRBV7-2 and TRBJ2-1, with D possibly matching TRBD1 (6 bases). The germline CDR1 and CDR2 sequences are SGHTA and FQGNSA. Trimming removed 6 bases at V and 4 bases at J, with 10 bases between. The CDR3 runs 13 residues. The CDR3 sequence is CASRDTGYNEQFF. In DNA form, the CDR3 reads TGTGCCAGCAGGGATACAGGGTACAATGAGCAGTTCTTC.

The chain couples TRBV5-4 to TRBJ2-1; 7 bases map to TRBD1. V shed 0 bases, J shed 4 bases, and the junction held 7 bases outside the gene matches. Germline loops: CDR1 SGHNT, CDR2 YYREEE (reference sequence). The length of the CDR3 is 16 residues. The CDR3 loop reads CASSLDRGPPYNEQFF. In DNA form, the CDR3 reads TGTGCCAGCAGCTTGGACAGGGGCCCTCCGTACAATGAGCAGTTCTTC. Together with reference TRBV5-4 and TRBJ2-1, the CDR3 gives the full variable domain: ETGVTQSPTHLIKTRGQQVTLRCSSQSGHNTVSWYQQALGQGPQFIFQYYREEENGRGNFPPRFSGLQFPNYSSELNVNALELDDSALYLCASSLDRGPPYNEQFFGPGTRLTVL.

The chain links TRBV6-5 to TRBJ2-6; the D gene is possibly TRBD1 (6 bases). With 8 bases removed from V and 3 bases from J, the gap between germline ends came to 14 bases. The CDR3 length is 15 residues. Germline assignment: CDR1 MNHEY and CDR2 SVGAGI. CDR3 protein: CASVARGYGANVLTF. The CDR3 nucleotides read TGTGCCAGCGTAGCTAGGGGGTATGGGGCCAACGTCCTGACTTTC.

V is TRBV4-1 and J is TRBJ2-3; TRBD2 matches 9 bases. Trimming took 1 base from V and 2 from J; bases not matched to a gene: 7. CDR1 MGHRA and CDR2 YSYEKL come from the germline V gene. The CDR3 totals 17 residues. The CDR3 region has the DNA TGCGCCAGCAGCCAAGGGGCGGCTAGCGGGACCACAGATACGCAGTATTTT. It yields the protein CASSQGAASGTTDTQYF.

The V and J genes are TRBV14 and TRBJ1-2; unclear D gene. CDR1 is SGHDN, CDR2 FVKESK, per germline. The V and J ends lost 2 bases and 7 bases respectively, with 14 bases between them. This CDR3 has 14 residues. CDR3 region: CASSQPGTRGGYTF. In DNA form, the CDR3 reads TGTGCCAGCAGCCAACCGGGAACAAGAGGTGGCTACACCTTC.